These T cell receptor beta chains were read from a single sample in a study of T cell responses to AZD1222 COVID-19 vaccine. Produced via immunoSEQ multiplex PCR; TCRdb's table is partial and in-frame only. Here the sample spans 150,000 to 200,000 clones, around 92% being singletons. Sequenced material: peripheral blood, taken 28 days after the second AZD1222 dose. Receptors originate from an adult who received the AZD1222 COVID-19 vaccine. Both conserved end residues are part of each CDR3. The order of the fields is CDR3 DNA, CDR3 protein, clone size, J gene, D gene, V gene. D genes are given only for firm matches. The size entry is marked missing in some rows and otherwise reads once, few, many or a size class.

cdr3_nt: TGTGCCAGCAGTGAATCAGGGCAGGGGTACGAGCAGTACTTC; cdr3_aa: CASSESGQGYEQYF; clone_size: NA; j_call: TRBJ2-7; d_call: NA; v_call: TRBV6-1
cdr3_nt: TGTGCCACCAGCAGAGATTTAGGGTCTCGGCCCCAGCATTTT; cdr3_aa: CATSRDLGSRPQHF; clone_size: NA; j_call: TRBJ1-5; d_call: NA; v_call: TRBV15
cdr3_nt: TGTGCCAGCAGCCCTGAGGGGGGCGGTTCACCCCTCCACTTT; cdr3_aa: CASSPEGGGSPLHF; clone_size: NA; j_call: TRBJ1-6; d_call: NA; v_call: TRBV6-4
cdr3_nt: TGTGCCAGCAGTCCGCGCGGGACGGTTCTCGTTGAGTACTTC; cdr3_aa: CASSPRGTVLVEYF; clone_size: NA; j_call: TRBJ2-7; d_call: NA; v_call: TRBV27
cdr3_nt: TGTGCCAGCAGCTCAACAGGGTTTGAAAAACTGTTTTTT; cdr3_aa: CASSSTGFEKLFF; clone_size: NA; j_call: TRBJ1-4; d_call: NA; v_call: TRBV7-9
cdr3_nt: TGTGCCAGCAGTGAGAGGGAGGTGGACACTGAAGCTTTCTTT; cdr3_aa: CASSEREVDTEAFF; clone_size: NA; j_call: TRBJ1-1; d_call: NA; v_call: TRBV6-1
cdr3_nt: TGTGCCAGCAGCTTAGGCTTTTTCGGGAACAATGAGCAGTTCTTC; cdr3_aa: CASSLGFFGNNEQFF; clone_size: NA; j_call: TRBJ2-1; d_call: NA; v_call: TRBV11-3
cdr3_nt: TGCGCCAGCAGCTTTTCTTGGGCCGCCCGTGAAGCTTTCTTT; cdr3_aa: CASSFSWAAREAFF; clone_size: NA; j_call: TRBJ1-1; d_call: NA; v_call: TRBV5-1
cdr3_nt: TGTGCCAGCAGCCAAACGTCAGGGCGAGGCTACACCTTC; cdr3_aa: CASSQTSGRGYTF; clone_size: NA; j_call: TRBJ1-2; d_call: NA; v_call: TRBV14
cdr3_nt: TGTGCCTGGAGTACAGGGGGCGACGAAAAACTGTTTTTT; cdr3_aa: CAWSTGGDEKLFF; clone_size: NA; j_call: TRBJ1-4; d_call: TRBD1; v_call: TRBV30
cdr3_nt: TGTGCCAGCAGCTTAGGCCCTCCGGGGGTGGGCTACTACAATGAGCAGTTCTTC; cdr3_aa: CASSLGPPGVGYYNEQFF; clone_size: once; j_call: TRBJ2-1; d_call: NA; v_call: TRBV7-6
cdr3_nt: TGTGCCAGCTCACTATCCGGACAGGGGGAAGAGACCCAGTACTTC; cdr3_aa: CASSLSGQGEETQYF; clone_size: NA; j_call: TRBJ2-5; d_call: TRBD1; v_call: TRBV18
cdr3_nt: TGTGCCAGTAGTGTACAGGGTACCGGGGAGCTGTTTTTT; cdr3_aa: CASSVQGTGELFF; clone_size: NA; j_call: TRBJ2-2; d_call: NA; v_call: TRBV19
cdr3_nt: TGTGCCAGCAGCGTAGAGGGGGCTACAGATACGCAGTATTTT; cdr3_aa: CASSVEGATDTQYF; clone_size: NA; j_call: TRBJ2-3; d_call: TRBD1; v_call: TRBV9
cdr3_nt: TGTGCCAGCAGCTTAGCGCAGTACGGGGGGGTGAACAATGAGCAGTTCTTC; cdr3_aa: CASSLAQYGGVNNEQFF; clone_size: NA; j_call: TRBJ2-1; d_call: TRBD2; v_call: TRBV7-2
cdr3_nt: TGCAGCGGCTCGGTGGGGGCAGGAAACACCATATATTTT; cdr3_aa: CSGSVGAGNTIYF; clone_size: NA; j_call: TRBJ1-3; d_call: NA; v_call: TRBV29-1
cdr3_nt: TGTGCCAGCAGCAAGGGACAGTGGGGCGAGCAGTACTTC; cdr3_aa: CASSKGQWGEQYF; clone_size: NA; j_call: TRBJ2-7; d_call: TRBD1; v_call: TRBV6-2/TRBV6-3
cdr3_nt: TGTGCCAGCAGTGGGACAGCCTACGAGCAGTACTTC; cdr3_aa: CASSGTAYEQYF; clone_size: NA; j_call: TRBJ2-7; d_call: NA; v_call: TRBV2
cdr3_nt: TGTGCCAGCAGTGAGACAGGGTACGGCACCGGGGAGCTGTTTTTT; cdr3_aa: CASSETGYGTGELFF; clone_size: NA; j_call: TRBJ2-2; d_call: TRBD1; v_call: TRBV2
cdr3_nt: TGCGCCAGCGGGAAAGGGACAGGGGGTCAAGACGGCTACACCTTC; cdr3_aa: CASGKGTGGQDGYTF; clone_size: NA; j_call: TRBJ1-2; d_call: TRBD1; v_call: TRBV5-1
cdr3_nt: TGTGCCAGCAGTGCCAGGGAAGGAGAGACCCAGTACTTC; cdr3_aa: CASSAREGETQYF; clone_size: NA; j_call: TRBJ2-5; d_call: NA; v_call: TRBV2
cdr3_nt: TGCAGCGTTGGTACAGGGGGCTCTGGGGCCAACGTCCTGACTTTC; cdr3_aa: CSVGTGGSGANVLTF; clone_size: NA; j_call: TRBJ2-6; d_call: TRBD1; v_call: TRBV29-1
cdr3_nt: TGTGCCAGCAGCCCGTCTCAACAGGTGCCTTGGGGCTACACCTTC; cdr3_aa: CASSPSQQVPWGYTF; clone_size: NA; j_call: TRBJ1-2; d_call: NA; v_call: TRBV5-4
cdr3_nt: TGCAGCCACAATGCAGGGTCCCCAGAGACCCAGTACTTC; cdr3_aa: CSHNAGSPETQYF; clone_size: NA; j_call: TRBJ2-5; d_call: NA; v_call: TRBV29-1
cdr3_nt: TGTGCCAGTAGTATACAGGGGGCGAACACCGGGGAGCTGTTTTTT; cdr3_aa: CASSIQGANTGELFF; clone_size: NA; j_call: TRBJ2-2; d_call: TRBD1; v_call: TRBV19
cdr3_nt: TGTGCCTGGTCCCCCGGACAAATCAATCAGCCCCAGCATTTT; cdr3_aa: CAWSPGQINQPQHF; clone_size: NA; j_call: TRBJ1-5; d_call: NA; v_call: TRBV30
cdr3_nt: TGCGCCAGCAGCTTGGCTGGCGGGGGGGCCGATACGCAGTATTTT; cdr3_aa: CASSLAGGGADTQYF; clone_size: NA; j_call: TRBJ2-3; d_call: TRBD2; v_call: TRBV5-1
cdr3_nt: TGTGCCAGCAGCTTCAGACCGTCCGGCGAGCAGTACTTC; cdr3_aa: CASSFRPSGEQYF; clone_size: few; j_call: TRBJ2-7; d_call: NA; v_call: TRBV7-2
cdr3_nt: TGTGCCAGCAGCACATTAAAGGGGACCTACAATGAGCAGTTCTTC; cdr3_aa: CASSTLKGTYNEQFF; clone_size: NA; j_call: TRBJ2-1; d_call: NA; v_call: TRBV3-1/TRBV3-2
cdr3_nt: TGTGCCAGTAGTTTGGGGGGCAGGACTGAAGCTTTCTTT; cdr3_aa: CASSLGGRTEAFF; clone_size: once; j_call: TRBJ1-1; d_call: NA; v_call: TRBV19
cdr3_nt: TGTGCCACCAGTCAAGCCGATGAGCAGTTCTTC; cdr3_aa: CATSQADEQFF; clone_size: NA; j_call: TRBJ2-1; d_call: NA; v_call: TRBV24-1
cdr3_nt: TGTGCCAGTAGTATCGAGGGGGAGGTTGCCAAAAACATTCAGTACTTC; cdr3_aa: CASSIEGEVAKNIQYF; clone_size: NA; j_call: TRBJ2-4; d_call: NA; v_call: TRBV19
cdr3_nt: TGCGCCAGCAGCTCCGGGACAGGGGGTTTAGATACGCAGTATTTT; cdr3_aa: CASSSGTGGLDTQYF; clone_size: NA; j_call: TRBJ2-3; d_call: TRBD1; v_call: TRBV5-1
cdr3_nt: TGTGCCAGCAGTCTACTATCGGGTTCTCGGGGAAACACCATATATTTT; cdr3_aa: CASSLLSGSRGNTIYF; clone_size: NA; j_call: TRBJ1-3; d_call: NA; v_call: TRBV11-2
cdr3_nt: TGCGCCAGCAGTGACAGTACGGATACTGAAGCTTTCTTT; cdr3_aa: CASSDSTDTEAFF; clone_size: NA; j_call: TRBJ1-1; d_call: NA; v_call: TRBV10-2
cdr3_nt: TGTGCCAGCAGCCCAGCGGGGGGAATTTCCTACAATGAGCAGTTCTTC; cdr3_aa: CASSPAGGISYNEQFF; clone_size: NA; j_call: TRBJ2-1; d_call: TRBD2; v_call: TRBV7-9
cdr3_nt: TGCGCCAGCAGCTTGGCCGGGACAGGTCATTCGCGTGGCTACACCTTC; cdr3_aa: CASSLAGTGHSRGYTF; clone_size: NA; j_call: TRBJ1-2; d_call: TRBD1; v_call: TRBV5-1